The 5 T cell receptor beta chains given below trace back to one sample, sequenced in a study of blood T cell repertoires in COVID-19. This table comes from immunoSEQ multiplex PCR, and its TCRdb copy is limited to in-frame clones, with some not included. The data show 35,000 to 55,000 clones, around 88% seen once. Sequencing used peripheral blood. These receptors were obtained from a human donor in a cohort sampled during active COVID-19.

The chain combines TRBV10-3 with TRBJ1-4; 10 bases line up with TRBD1. Germline V CDR1 and CDR2: ENHRY, SYGVKD. V lost 4 bases and J lost 2; bases outside the gene matches: 16. The CDR3 contains 20 residues. The CDR3: CAISASPTATGGRTNEKLFF. The CDR3, as DNA: TGTGCCATCAGTGCCTCCCCCACCGCGACAGGGGGCAGGACTAATGAAAAACTGTTTTTT.

This chain connects TRBV5-1 to TRBJ2-7; D gene uncertain. CDR3 length equals 14 residues. From germline, CDR1 is SGHRS and CDR2 YFSETQ. V was cut by 4 bases and J by 3 bases, with 14 bases left in between. CDR3 nucleotide sequence: TGCGCCAGCAGCCCCGGTTATTCGGGCTACGAGCAGTACTTC. Its translation is CASSPGYSGYEQYF.

V and J are TRBV2 and TRBJ1-1, with D hard to call. The CDR3 runs 13 residues. From germline, CDR1 is SNHLY and CDR2 FYNNEI. Between the trimmed V and J ends, which lost 11 bases and 0 bases, there was a span of 13 bases. The CDR3 protein is CAAAGDLNTEAFF. CDR3 DNA sequence: TGTGCCGCCGCCGGAGATTTGAACACTGAAGCTTTCTTT. Full variable domain (rest looked up from reference TRBV2 and TRBJ1-1): EPEVTQTPSHQVTQMGQEVILRCVPISNHLYFYWYRQILGQKVEFLVSFYNNEISEKSEIFDDQFSVERPDGSNFTLKIRSTKLEDSAMYFCAAAGDLNTEAFFGQGTRLTVV.

The chain uses TRBV10-3 and TRBJ2-5; no reliable D call. The CDR3 runs to 13 residues. V was pared by 8 bases and J by 0 bases, with 10 bases between. The V gene's germline CDR1 is ENHRY and CDR2 SYGVKD. This chain's CDR3 is CAISAGNQETQYF. DNA for the CDR3: TGTGCCATCTCGGCAGGTAACCAAGAGACCCAGTACTTC.

For this clone: One junction end disagrees with the germline gene, perhaps due to a read error. The rearrangement uses TRBV5-6 and TRBJ1-1, with TRBD1 as a possible D gene (5 bases). The CDR3 is made up of 14 amino acids. From germline, CDR1 is SGHDT and CDR2 YYEEEE. CDR3 coding DNA: TGTGCCAGCAGCCCAGACCGTCGGGCGGGGGGGTCGCTCTTT. Its translation: CASSPDRRAGGSLF.